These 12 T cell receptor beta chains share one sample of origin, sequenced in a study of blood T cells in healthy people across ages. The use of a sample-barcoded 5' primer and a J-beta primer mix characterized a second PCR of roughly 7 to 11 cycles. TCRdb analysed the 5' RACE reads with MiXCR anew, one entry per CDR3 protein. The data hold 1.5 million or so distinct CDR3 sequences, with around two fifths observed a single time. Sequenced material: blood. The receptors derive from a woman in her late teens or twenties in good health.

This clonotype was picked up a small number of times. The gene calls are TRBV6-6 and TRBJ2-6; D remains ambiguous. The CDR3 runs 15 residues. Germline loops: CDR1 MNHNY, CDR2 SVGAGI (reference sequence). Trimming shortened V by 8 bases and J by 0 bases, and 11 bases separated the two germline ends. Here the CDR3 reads CASAVSGSGANVLTF. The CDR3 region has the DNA TGTGCCAGCGCCGTCTCAGGCTCTGGGGCCAACGTCCTGACTTTC.

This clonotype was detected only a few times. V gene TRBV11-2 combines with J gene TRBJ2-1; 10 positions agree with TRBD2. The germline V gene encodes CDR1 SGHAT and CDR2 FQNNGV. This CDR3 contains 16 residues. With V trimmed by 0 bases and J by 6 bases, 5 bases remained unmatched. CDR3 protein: CASSLDQRGGFNEQFF. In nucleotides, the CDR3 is TGTGCCAGCAGCTTAGATCAGCGGGGGGGGTTCAATGAGCAGTTCTTC.

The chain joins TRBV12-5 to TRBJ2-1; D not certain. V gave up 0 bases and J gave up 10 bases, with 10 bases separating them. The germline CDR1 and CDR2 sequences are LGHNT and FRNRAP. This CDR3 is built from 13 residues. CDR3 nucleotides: TGTGCTAGTGGTTTGGTAGGGTGGGCAGAGCAGTTCTTC. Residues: CASGLVGWAEQFF.

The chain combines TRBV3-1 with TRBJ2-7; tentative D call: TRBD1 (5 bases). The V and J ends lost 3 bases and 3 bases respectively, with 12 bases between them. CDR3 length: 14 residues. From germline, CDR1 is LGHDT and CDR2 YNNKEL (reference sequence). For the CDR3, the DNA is TGTGCCAGCAGCCATTTGACAGCCCGCTACGAGCAGTACTTC. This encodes CASSHLTARYEQYF.

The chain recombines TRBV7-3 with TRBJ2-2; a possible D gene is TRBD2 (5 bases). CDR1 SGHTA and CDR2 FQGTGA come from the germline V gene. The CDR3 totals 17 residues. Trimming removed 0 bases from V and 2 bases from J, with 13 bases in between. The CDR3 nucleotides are TGTGCCAGCAGCTTAACGTCGGCTAGCCTTAACACCGGGGAGCTGTTTTTT. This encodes CASSLTSASLNTGELFF.

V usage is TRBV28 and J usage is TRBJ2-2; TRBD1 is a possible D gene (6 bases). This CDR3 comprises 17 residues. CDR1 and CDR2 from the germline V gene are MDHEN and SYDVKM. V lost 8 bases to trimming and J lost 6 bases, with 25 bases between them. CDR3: CASGGRGTSIPAGELFF. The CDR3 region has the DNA TGTGCCAGCGGCGGCAGGGGTACTTCTATTCCCGCCGGGGAGCTGTTTTTT.

The CDR3 DNA follows: TGTGCCAGCAGCCAAGTTTTACAGGGAGGCTACACCTTC. It is translated as CASSQVLQGGYTF. V and J are TRBV14 and TRBJ1-2, with TRBD1 as a possible D gene (6 bases). V shed 1 base and J shed 8 bases, with 11 bases lying between them. Germline V gives CDR1 SGHDN, CDR2 FVKESK. The CDR3 contains 13 residues.

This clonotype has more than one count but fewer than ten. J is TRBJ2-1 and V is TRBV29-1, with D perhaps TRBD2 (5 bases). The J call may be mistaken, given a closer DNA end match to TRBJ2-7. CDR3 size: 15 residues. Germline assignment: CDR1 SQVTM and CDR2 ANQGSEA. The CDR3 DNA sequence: TGCAGCGTTGTCTTGTCGGGGAGCTCCTACAATGAGCAGTACTTC. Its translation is CSVVLSGSSYNEQYF.

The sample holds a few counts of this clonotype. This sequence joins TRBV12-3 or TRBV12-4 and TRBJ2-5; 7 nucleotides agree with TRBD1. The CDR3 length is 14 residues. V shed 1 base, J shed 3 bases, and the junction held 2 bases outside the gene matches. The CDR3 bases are TGTGCCAGCAGTTTAGGTGGGACAGAAGAGACCCAGTACTTC. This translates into CASSLGGTEETQYF.

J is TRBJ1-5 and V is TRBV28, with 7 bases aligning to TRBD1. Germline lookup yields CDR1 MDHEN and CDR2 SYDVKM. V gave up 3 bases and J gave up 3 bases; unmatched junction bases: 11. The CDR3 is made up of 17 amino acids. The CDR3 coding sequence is TGTGCCAGCAGTTTTTATGGGGCAGGGGGTAACAATCAGCCCCAGCATTTT. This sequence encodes CASSFYGAGGNNQPQHF.

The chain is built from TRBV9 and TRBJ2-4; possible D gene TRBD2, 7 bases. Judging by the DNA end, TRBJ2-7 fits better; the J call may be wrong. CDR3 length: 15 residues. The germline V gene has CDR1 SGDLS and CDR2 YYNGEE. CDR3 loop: CASSVSQGTMDEQYF. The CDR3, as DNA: TGTGCCAGCAGCGTATCTCAGGGGACTATGGACGAGCAGTACTTC.

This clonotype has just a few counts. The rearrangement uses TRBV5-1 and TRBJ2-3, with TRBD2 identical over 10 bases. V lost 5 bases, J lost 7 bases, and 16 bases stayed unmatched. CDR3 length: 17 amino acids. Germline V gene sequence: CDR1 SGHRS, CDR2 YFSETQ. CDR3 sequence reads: CASSSRSQREGTNTQYF. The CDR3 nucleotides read TGCGCCAGCAGTTCCCGTTCCCAGCGGGAGGGTACAAATACGCAGTATTTT.